One and the same sample provided the 26 T cell receptor beta chains below, sequenced in a study of cytomegalovirus exposure and HLA in healthy donors. The PCR employed 60 Vbeta primers together with 13 Jbeta primers. Here immunoSEQ multiplex PCR was the method, and the copy in TCRdb shows in-frame clones only, minus some. Altogether some 140,000 clones are present, approximately 74% being singletons, with the ten largest covering 2% to 2.5%. The sample comprised PBMCs. These receptors were collected from a man between 25 and 39 years old in good health and CMV-seronegative.

As DNA, the CDR3 is TGCAGCGTTAGGACAGGGCCCTACGAGCAGTACTTC. Its protein is CSVRTGPYEQYF. The V call is TRBV29-1, the J call TRBJ2-7; 8 nucleotides match TRBD1. This CDR3 is built from 12 residues. With 5 bases clipped from V and 2 bases from J, the junction kept 2 bases outside the gene matches. Germline values: CDR1 SQVTM, CDR2 ANQGSEA.

This clone was detected a few times. V usage is TRBV27 and J usage is TRBJ2-6; 8 bases fit TRBD1. V dropped 9 bases and J dropped 1; count of bases not matched to a gene: 8. The CDR3 is 16 amino acids. Germline-derived CDR1 and CDR2 are MNHEY and SMNVEV (reference sequence). This CDR3 is CASRDRYASGANVLTF. As DNA, the CDR3 is TGTGCCAGTAGGGACAGGTATGCTTCTGGGGCCAACGTCCTGACTTTC.

V is TRBV5-1 and J is TRBJ2-3, with a tentative D call TRBD1 (5 bases). Germline CDR1 SGHRS, CDR2 YFSETQ. The V end lost 7 bases, the J end lost 3 bases, and 18 bases lay between the germline ends. The CDR3 runs 15 residues. Here the CDR3 reads CASSQGKGGTDTQYF. CDR3 DNA sequence: TGCGCCAGCTCCCAGGGAAAGGGCGGAACAGATACGCAGTATTTT. Together with reference TRBV5-1 and TRBJ2-3, the CDR3 gives the full variable domain: KAGVTQTPRYLIKTRGQQVTLSCSPISGHRSVSWYQQTPGQGLQFLFEYFSETQRNKGNFPGRFSGRQFSNSRSEMNVSTLELGDSALYLCASSQGKGGTDTQYFGPGTRLTVL.

V is TRBV7-2 and J is TRBJ2-3, with TRBD1 as a possible D gene (6 bases). Germline V CDR1 and CDR2: SGHTA, FQGNSA. The CDR3 has 15 amino acids. Trimming pared 1 base from V and 1 base from J, leaving 9 bases between. CDR3 sequence reads: CASSLGGQGTDTQYF. CDR3 sequence (DNA): TGTGCCAGCAGCTTAGGGGGGCAAGGCACAGATACGCAGTATTTT. The variable domain in full, completed from reference TRBV7-2 and TRBJ2-3, reads GAGVSQSPSNKVTEKGKDVELRCDPISGHTALYWYRQSLGQGLEFLIYFQGNSAPDKSGLPSDRFSAERTGGSVSTLTIQRTQQEDSAVYLCASSLGGQGTDTQYFGPGTRLTVL.

The chain carries TRBV10-3 and TRBJ2-3; D may be TRBD1 (6 bases). The CDR3 has 15 amino acids. With 2 bases removed from V and 2 bases from J, the gap between germline ends came to 11 bases. Looked up from germline, CDR1 is ENHRY and CDR2 is SYGVKD. This CDR3 reads CAISEGQINTDTQYF. The CDR3 DNA sequence: TGTGCCATCAGTGAGGGACAGATCAACACAGATACGCAGTATTTT.

The chain carries TRBV29-1 and TRBJ2-1, with D perhaps TRBD1 (5 bases). Germline V CDR1 and CDR2: SQVTM, ANQGSEA. The CDR3 contains 11 residues. V lost 4 bases and J lost 5, with 6 bases in between. CDR3 bases: TGCAGCGTTGGCAGGGACAATGAGCAGTTCTTC. It translates to CSVGRDNEQFF.

This clone was counted between two and nine times. The chain recombines TRBV13 with TRBJ2-7; 12 bases agree with TRBD1. Per germline, CDR1 PRHDT and CDR2 FYEKMQ (reference sequence). V shed 4 bases and J 7 bases; nucleotides not matched to a gene: 8. The CDR3 contains 15 residues. The chain's CDR3 is CASSYPGQGAWEQYF. The CDR3 bases are TGTGCCAGCAGCTACCCGGGACAGGGGGCTTGGGAGCAGTACTTC. Full variable domain (remainder filled in from reference TRBV13 and TRBJ2-7): AAGVIQSPRHLIKEKRETATLKCYPIPRHDTVYWYQQGPGQDPQFLISFYEKMQSDKGSIPDRFSAQQFSDYHSELNMSSLELGDSALYFCASSYPGQGAWEQYFGPGTRLTVT.

V and J are TRBV11-1 and TRBJ1-1, with TRBD1 identical over 12 bases. Germline-derived CDR1 and CDR2 are SGHAT and FQDESV (reference sequence). This CDR3 is 16 amino acids long. The junction had 14 bases not matched to a gene; V was cut back by 8 bases and J by 7 bases. For the CDR3, the DNA is TGTGCCAGCGGGGCCGGGACAGGGGGCAGGGACATTGAAGCTTTCTTT. This sequence encodes CASGAGTGGRDIEAFF.

A note on this clone: Other DNA sequences of this sample code for an identical CDR3. This chain connects TRBV7-9 to TRBJ1-2; D is unresolved. The length of the CDR3 is 13 residues. Between the trimmed V and J ends, which lost 1 base and 3 bases, there was a span of 6 bases. In germline, CDR1 is SEHNR, CDR2 FQNEAQ (reference sequence). CDR3 sequence reads: CASSLGGDYGYTF. The CDR3 DNA follows: TGTGCCAGCAGCTTAGGCGGAGACTATGGCTACACCTTC.

The chain couples TRBV5-1 to TRBJ2-7, with 8 nucleotides matching TRBD1. Per germline, CDR1 SGHRS and CDR2 YFSETQ. With V trimmed by 4 bases and J by 5 bases, 11 bases remained unmatched. This CDR3 contains 15 residues. The CDR3 protein is CASSLQGARSNEQYF. The CDR3 nucleotides read TGCGCCAGCAGCCTCCAGGGGGCGCGTTCAAACGAGCAGTACTTC.

CDR3 DNA sequence: TGTGCCAGCAGTGTTACCGGGACAGGGGGGGAAAAACTGTTTTTT. This codes for CASSVTGTGGEKLFF. This rearrangement joins TRBV11-2 to TRBJ1-4, with 11 bases aligning to TRBD1. This CDR3 is 15 amino acids long. Germline CDR1 reads SGHAT; CDR2 reads FQNNGV. The J segment lost 8 bases and the V segment lost 6 bases, leaving 8 bases of the junction unmatched.

The chain employs TRBV28 and TRBJ1-2; D might be TRBD1 (5 bases). Germline V gives CDR1 MDHEN, CDR2 SYDVKM. The CDR3 has 14 amino acids. With 3 bases removed from V and 7 bases from J, the gap between germline ends came to 15 bases. CDR3 DNA sequence: TGTGCCAGCAGTTTTGGAGGGGCTCAACGTGGCTACACCTTC. Translating it yields CASSFGGAQRGYTF.

This chain connects TRBV7-2 to TRBJ2-2, with 8 bases identical to TRBD1. J lost 6 bases, V lost 5 bases, and 8 bases had no gene match. Germline lookup yields CDR1 SGHTA and CDR2 FQGNSA. This CDR3 is 15 amino acids long. CDR3 amino acids: CASSIHRGKAGELFF. The CDR3 region has the DNA TGTGCCAGCAGCATACACAGGGGGAAGGCCGGGGAGCTGTTTTTT.

V gene TRBV7-8 combines with J gene TRBJ2-7, with 7 bases matching TRBD1. V dropped 0 bases and J dropped 2; count of bases not matched to a gene: 4. Per germline, CDR1 SGHVS and CDR2 FQNEAQ. The CDR3 spans 15 residues. DNA for the CDR3: TGTGCCAGCAGCTTAGCGGGGACAGACCCCTACGAGCAGTACTTC. Residues: CASSLAGTDPYEQYF.

There are a few counts of this clone. The chain links TRBV5-1 to TRBJ1-1, with TRBD1 identical over 11 bases. The CDR3 totals 15 residues. J lost 5 bases, V lost 0 bases, and 3 bases had no gene match. Germline-derived CDR1 and CDR2 are SGHRS and YFSETQ. CDR3 in DNA: TGCGCCAGCAGCTTGGGGACAGGGGGCTCGACTGAAGCTTTCTTT. Residues: CASSLGTGGSTEAFF.

The V gene is TRBV19, the J gene TRBJ1-4, with TRBD1 matching 8 bases. Trimming at V came to 7 bases and at J to 6 bases, leaving 4 bases not matched to a gene. The CDR3 runs 13 residues. The germline CDR1 and CDR2 sequences are LNHDA and SQIVND (reference sequence). The CDR3 nucleotides read TGTGCCAGTACCGGACAGGGTTATGAAAAACTGTTTTTT. This sequence encodes CASTGQGYEKLFF. The full variable domain, its missing parts supplied by reference TRBV19 and TRBJ1-4, is DGGITQSPKYLFRKEGQNVTLSCEQNLNHDAMYWYRQDPGQGLRLIYYSQIVNDFQKGDIAEGYSVSREKKESFPLTVTSAQKNPTAFYLCASTGQGYEKLFFGSGTQLSVL.

This chain uses TRBV27 with TRBJ2-1; 9 bases match TRBD1. Germline CDR1 and CDR2: MNHEY and SMNVEV (reference sequence). The CDR3 consists of 14 residues. With 8 bases clipped from V and 2 bases from J, the junction kept 4 bases outside the gene matches. The DNA for the CDR3 is TGTGCCAGCGAAACAGGGGGCGCCTACAATGAGCAGTTCTTC. Translated, it gives CASETGGAYNEQFF.

In its sample, this clone was seen a few times. The sample contains more than one DNA sequence encoding this CDR3. The V call is TRBV5-6, the J call TRBJ1-2; D gene uncertain. Per germline, CDR1 SGHDT and CDR2 YYEEEE. V shed 2 bases and J shed 4 bases, with 9 bases lying between them. The CDR3 contains 13 residues. The DNA of the CDR3 is TGTGCCAGCAGCTTAAGAGGCACCTATGGCTACACCTTC. This encodes CASSLRGTYGYTF.

This rearrangement joins TRBV28 to TRBJ1-1, with 7 bases matching TRBD1. The J segment lost 1 base and the V segment lost 5 bases, leaving 7 bases of the junction unmatched. Germline CDR1 MDHEN, CDR2 SYDVKM. The length of the CDR3 is 15 residues. This CDR3 is CASSPPTGWNTEAFF. CDR3 in DNA: TGTGCCAGCAGTCCCCCGACAGGGTGGAACACTGAAGCTTTCTTT.

The chain links TRBV27 to TRBJ1-4; 11 bases map to TRBD1. In germline, CDR1 is MNHEY, CDR2 SMNVEV (reference sequence). The CDR3 loop spans 15 amino acids. V shed 4 bases, J shed 7 bases, and the junction held 5 bases outside the gene matches. The CDR3 coding sequence is TGTGCCAGCAGTTGGACAGGGGGCGAAGGTGAAAAACTGTTTTTT. It yields the protein CASSWTGGEGEKLFF.

The chain joins TRBV4-2 to TRBJ1-5; 9 bases align to TRBD1. Germline CDR1 reads LGHNA; CDR2 reads YNFKEQ. This CDR3 contains 15 residues. The V gene end was trimmed by 0 bases and the J gene end by 4 bases; junction bases not matched to a gene: 1. Here the CDR3 reads CASSQDGTGNQPQHF. DNA of the CDR3: TGTGCCAGCAGCCAAGATGGGACAGGGAATCAGCCCCAGCATTTT.

The chain employs TRBV11-2 and TRBJ1-5; 11 nucleotides align to TRBD1. V gave up 5 bases and J gave up 5 bases; unmatched junction bases: 5. The germline V gene has CDR1 SGHAT and CDR2 FQNNGV. There are 15 residues in the CDR3. The CDR3 loop reads CASSTGQGAYQPQHF. DNA for the CDR3: TGTGCCAGCAGCACCGGACAGGGGGCCTATCAGCCCCAGCATTTT.

The chain recombines TRBV28 with TRBJ1-1, with a tentative D call TRBD1 (5 bases). Germline V gene data show CDR1 as MDHEN and CDR2 as SYDVKM. The CDR3 loop spans 13 amino acids. The V gene lost 3 bases and the J gene lost 4 bases, with 9 bases spanning the gap. In DNA, the CDR3 is TGTGCCAGCAGTTTTAGGGGTCCCACTGAAGCTTTCTTT. This encodes CASSFRGPTEAFF.

The gene calls are TRBV5-4 and TRBJ1-1, with TRBD1 identical over 11 bases. Unmatched junction bases numbered 7, after V lost 5 bases and J lost 7 bases. The CDR3 is made up of 14 amino acids. The germline V gene encodes CDR1 SGHNT and CDR2 YYREEE (reference sequence). The CDR3, as DNA: TGTGCCAGCAGTTGGGGACAGGGGGGCGATGAAGCTTTCTTT. This gives the protein CASSWGQGGDEAFF.

CDR3 DNA sequence: TGCGCCAGCAGTGATTCAGGGACAGTCTATGGCTACACCTTC. It yields the protein CASSDSGTVYGYTF. The chain has TRBV10-2 and TRBJ1-2; 7 bases match TRBD1. This CDR3 is built from 14 residues. CDR1 and CDR2 from the germline V gene are WSHSY and SAAADI. With 3 bases clipped from V and 4 bases from J, the junction kept 5 bases outside the gene matches.

Here the CDR3 reads CASSLLRDRSYEQYF. CDR3 coding DNA: TGTGCCAGCAGCTTACTTCGGGACAGATCCTACGAGCAGTACTTC. The chain uses TRBV7-6 and TRBJ2-7, with 7 bases aligning to TRBD1. The CDR3 is 15 amino acids. J gave up 1 base and V 2 bases, and 5 bases lay outside the gene matches. Germline lookup yields CDR1 SGHVS and CDR2 FNYEAQ.